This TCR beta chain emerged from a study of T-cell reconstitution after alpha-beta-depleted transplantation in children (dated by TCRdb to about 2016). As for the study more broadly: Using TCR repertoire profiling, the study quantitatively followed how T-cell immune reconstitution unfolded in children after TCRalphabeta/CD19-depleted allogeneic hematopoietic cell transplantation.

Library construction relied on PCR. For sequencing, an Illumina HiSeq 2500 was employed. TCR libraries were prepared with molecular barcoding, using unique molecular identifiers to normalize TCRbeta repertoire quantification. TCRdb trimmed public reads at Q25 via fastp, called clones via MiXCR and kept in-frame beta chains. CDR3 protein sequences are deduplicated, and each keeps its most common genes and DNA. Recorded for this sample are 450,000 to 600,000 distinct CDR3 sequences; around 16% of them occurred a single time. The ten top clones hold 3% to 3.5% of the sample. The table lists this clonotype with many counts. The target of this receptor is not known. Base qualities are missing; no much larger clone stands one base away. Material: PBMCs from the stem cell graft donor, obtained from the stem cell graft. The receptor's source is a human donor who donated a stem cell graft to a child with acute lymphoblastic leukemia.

The encoded CDR3 is CSASGGNQPQHF. The nucleotides are TGCAGTGCTAGCGGGGGTAATCAGCCCCAGCATTTT. The sequence links TRBV20-1 to TRBJ1-5, and possibly TRBD1, on 5 matching bases. The V and J ends are trimmed by 3 bases and 4 bases, leaving 7 bases between them. Per the germline V gene (reference sequence), DFQATT is the CDR1 and SNEGSKA is the CDR2. The CDR3 covers 12 residues, taking in both the cysteine and the phenylalanine. Only the CDR3 portion is preserved as DNA: 36 bases, with reading frame beginning at the first base.